These 22 T cell receptor beta chains were sequenced from one sample in a study of T cell responses to AZD1222 COVID-19 vaccine. Data came from immunoSEQ multiplex PCR; TCRdb stores just in-frame clones and leaves some out. The sample records 100,000 to 150,000 clones, just over 85% being singletons. The specimen was peripheral blood, collected on day 0 of AZD1222 vaccination. The origin of the receptors is an adult in good health.

The chain carries TRBV15 and TRBJ1-6, with D perhaps matching TRBD1 (6 bases). Germline V gene data show CDR1 as LNHNV and CDR2 as YYDKDF (reference sequence). This CDR3 region has 12 residues. Trimming left V 5 bases short and J 9 bases short, with 8 bases between. The CDR3 region has the DNA TGTGCCACCAGCTACAGGGCTTCACCCCTCCACTTT. Its protein is CATSYRASPLHF.

There are a few counts of this clone. The J gene is TRBJ1-6, the V gene TRBV5-1; D might be TRBD1 (5 bases). Germline V gene lookup returns CDR1 SGHRS and CDR2 YFSETQ. The V end was cut by 0 bases, the J end by 7 bases, with 8 bases between. The CDR3 covers 14 residues. This chain's CDR3 is CASSLAQANSPLHF. The CDR3 bases are TGCGCCAGCAGCTTGGCACAGGCCAATTCACCCCTCCACTTT.

The chain employs TRBV5-6 and TRBJ1-1, with D unclear. V was clipped by 0 bases and J by 11 bases, with 14 bases between them. The germline CDR1 and CDR2 sequences are SGHDT and YYEEEE. This CDR3 is built from 13 residues. This CDR3 is CASSLARFPGAFF. The CDR3 DNA reads TGTGCCAGCAGCTTGGCCCGCTTTCCCGGGGCTTTCTTT.

This chain joins TRBV7-3 and TRBJ2-2; 11 bases match TRBD1. This CDR3 is 18 amino acids long. Trimming removed 5 bases from V and 4 bases from J; junction bases left unmatched: 12. Germline CDR1 SGHTA, CDR2 FQGTGA. CDR3 sequence reads: CASSMPGQGGSGTGELFF. CDR3 sequence (DNA): TGTGCCAGCAGCATGCCGGGACAGGGGGGTTCTGGCACCGGGGAGCTGTTTTTT.

This sequence joins TRBV9 and TRBJ2-3; the D is unclear. The CDR3 extends over 15 amino acids. CDR1 is SGDLS and CDR2 is YYNGEE in the germline V gene. Trimming cost V 1 base and J 2 bases, with 11 bases left between them. The CDR3 DNA follows: TGTGCCAGCAGCGTACAGACTTCCCTCACAGATACGCAGTATTTT. Translated: CASSVQTSLTDTQYF.

The genes are TRBV4-3 and TRBJ1-6; D is undetermined. Trimming removed 0 bases at V and 10 bases at J, with 19 bases between. The CDR3 is 17 amino acids. Germline loops: CDR1 LGHNA, CDR2 YSLEER. In DNA, the CDR3 is TGCGCCAGCAGCCAAGAGGGTAGGGCTAACCCGGGGTCACCCCTCCACTTT. As protein: CASSQEGRANPGSPLHF.

The CDR3 reads CASSQSSGGYNEQFF. For the CDR3, the DNA is TGTGCCAGCTCACAGTCTAGCGGGGGTTACAATGAGCAGTTCTTC. The chain couples TRBV18 to TRBJ2-1, with 10 bases matching TRBD2. Germline V gives CDR1 KGHSH, CDR2 LQKENI. J was trimmed by 4 bases and V by 4 bases; bases with no gene match: 4. This CDR3 region has 15 residues.

The chain recombines TRBV5-4 with TRBJ1-6, with no clear D. The V end lost 5 bases, the J end lost 8 bases, and 11 bases lay between the germline ends. The germline gives CDR1 SGHNT, CDR2 YYREEE (reference sequence). The CDR3 runs to 13 residues. DNA for the CDR3: TGTGCCAGCAGGCCTCTCGGAGATTCACCCCTCCACTTT. This sequence encodes CASRPLGDSPLHF.

The V gene is TRBV19, the J gene TRBJ1-1, with 10 bases aligning to TRBD1. V shed 8 bases and J 3 bases; nucleotides not matched to a gene: 9. The CDR3 runs 15 residues. CDR1 and CDR2 from the germline V gene are LNHDA and SQIVND (reference sequence). Here the CDR3 reads CASSDRGRGDTEAFF. The CDR3 DNA reads TGTGCCAGTTCCGACAGGGGGCGTGGGGACACTGAAGCTTTCTTT.

The gene calls are TRBV6-5 and TRBJ2-7, with 7 positions matching TRBD2. The CDR3 runs 14 residues. The V segment lost 4 bases and the J segment 2 bases; nucleotides outside the gene matches: 5. Germline CDR1 is MNHEY and CDR2 is SVGAGI. In DNA form, the CDR3 reads TGTGCCAGCAGTTCTCAGCGGGGAACCTACGAGCAGTACTTC. Translated, it gives CASSSQRGTYEQYF.

V usage is TRBV4-1 and J usage is TRBJ2-5, with D perhaps assigned TRBD1 or TRBD2 (6 bases each). This CDR3 comprises 13 residues. Trimming shortened V by 5 bases and J by 5 bases, and 12 bases separated the two germline ends. Germline CDR1 MGHRA, CDR2 YSYEKL. CDR3: CASSRGVLETQYF. CDR3 DNA: TGCGCCAGCAGCAGGGGGGTTTTGGAGACCCAGTACTTC.

The table lists this clone with a count of one. J is TRBJ1-1 and V is TRBV12-5; TRBD1 is a possible D gene (5 bases). Trimming shortened V by 6 bases and J by 4 bases, and 12 bases separated the two germline ends. Per the germline V gene, CDR1 is LGHNT and CDR2 is FRNRAP. The CDR3 consists of 13 residues. The CDR3 protein is CASGWGGSTEAFF. CDR3 bases: TGTGCTAGTGGGTGGGGCGGGAGCACTGAAGCTTTCTTT.

The chain employs TRBV5-1 and TRBJ1-3; unclear D gene. Germline V gene lookup returns CDR1 SGHRS and CDR2 YFSETQ. The CDR3 loop spans 13 amino acids. V lost 3 bases and J lost 1, with 5 bases in between. The CDR3 region has the DNA TGCGCCAGCAGCTCGGGTTCTGGAAACACCATATATTTT. It specifies CASSSGSGNTIYF.

The rearrangement joins TRBV29-1 to TRBJ2-7, with D uncertain. The V end lost 0 bases, the J end lost 3 bases, and 12 bases lay between the germline ends. The CDR3 consists of 14 residues. Germline CDR1 SQVTM, CDR2 ANQGSEA. This CDR3 is CSVEDEEPDYEQYF. Written as DNA, the CDR3 is TGCAGCGTTGAAGACGAGGAGCCCGACTACGAGCAGTACTTC.

This clone was seen a handful of times. The genes are TRBV24-1 and TRBJ1-2, with D hard to call. Germline loops: CDR1 KGHDR, CDR2 SFDVKD. The CDR3 is 16 amino acids. The V gene lost 4 bases and the J gene lost 4 bases, with 18 bases spanning the gap. CDR3: CATSESSPGRAYGYTF. CDR3 bases: TGTGCCACCAGTGAATCCTCACCGGGCAGAGCCTATGGCTACACCTTC.

The V and J genes are TRBV6-5 and TRBJ1-4; D uncertain. CDR1 is MNHEY and CDR2 is SVGAGI in the germline V gene. The CDR3 runs to 13 residues. V lost 10 bases and J lost 3, with 12 bases in between. The CDR3 DNA is TGTGCCACCAGCGGGATTGCTAATGAAAAACTGTTTTTT. This codes for CATSGIANEKLFF.

This chain joins TRBV5-1 and TRBJ1-4; 7 bases match TRBD1. V lost 5 bases to trimming and J lost 14 bases; unmatched junction nucleotides: 9. From germline, CDR1 is SGHRS and CDR2 YFSETQ. This CDR3 spans 12 amino acids. CDR3 sequence: CASRPDRDVLFF. CDR3 nucleotides: TGCGCCAGCAGACCCGACAGGGATGTGCTGTTTTTT.

This chain joins TRBV7-9 and TRBJ1-5, with D unresolved. This CDR3 is 16 amino acids long. Germline-derived CDR1 and CDR2 are SEHNR and FQNEAQ (reference sequence). DNA of the CDR3: TGTGCTTCTCCGGTCGGGTCACCCCTTAACAATCAGCCCCAGCATTTT. This gives the protein CASPVGSPLNNQPQHF.

The chain couples TRBV7-2 to TRBJ2-7; a possible D gene is TRBD2 (7 bases). This CDR3 contains 14 residues. V lost 2 bases to trimming and J lost 6 bases, with 14 bases between them. Per the germline V gene, CDR1 is SGHTA and CDR2 is FQGNSA. The CDR3 nucleotides read TGTGCCAGCAGCTTACGGGGGGCGGTGGGCGAGCAGTACTTC. This codes for CASSLRGAVGEQYF.

V gene TRBV25-1 combines with J gene TRBJ1-3; no firm D call. Germline V CDR1 and CDR2: MGHDK, SYGVNS. The CDR3 length is 15 residues. Trimming removed 6 bases from V and 0 bases from J, with 12 bases in between. CDR3 in amino acids: CASSPGGSSGNTIYF. For the CDR3, the DNA is TGTGCCAGCAGCCCCGGAGGGTCCTCTGGAAACACCATATATTTT.

V is TRBV10-2 and J is TRBJ1-5; 9 nucleotides line up with TRBD1. This CDR3 spans 18 amino acids. Germline-derived CDR1 and CDR2 are WSHSY and SAAADI. The V segment lost 4 bases and the J segment 9 bases; nucleotides outside the gene matches: 19. CDR3 DNA sequence: TGCGCCAGCAGTGGAACTTTTGGGACAGGGACGTTCGTGGGGCCCCAGCATTTT. Its translation: CASSGTFGTGTFVGPQHF.

This sequence joins TRBV19 and TRBJ1-5; D not resolved. The CDR3 covers 14 residues. Germline CDR1 reads LNHDA; CDR2 reads SQIVND (reference sequence). Trimming cost V 2 bases and J 2 bases, with 7 bases left between them. CDR3 amino acids: CASSILGRNQPQHF. CDR3 DNA sequence: TGTGCCAGTAGTATATTAGGGCGCAATCAGCCCCAGCATTTT.